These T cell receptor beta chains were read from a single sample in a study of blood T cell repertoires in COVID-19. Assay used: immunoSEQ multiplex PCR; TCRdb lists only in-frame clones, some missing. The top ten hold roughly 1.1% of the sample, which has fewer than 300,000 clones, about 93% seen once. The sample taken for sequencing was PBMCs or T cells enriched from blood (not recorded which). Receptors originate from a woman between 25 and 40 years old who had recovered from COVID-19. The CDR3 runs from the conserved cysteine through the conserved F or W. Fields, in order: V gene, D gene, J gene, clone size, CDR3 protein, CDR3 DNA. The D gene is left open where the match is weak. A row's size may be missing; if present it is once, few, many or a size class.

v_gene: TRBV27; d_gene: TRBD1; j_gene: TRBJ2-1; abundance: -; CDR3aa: CASSLGTGGEGEQFF; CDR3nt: TGTGCCAGCAGTTTGGGGACAGGGGGTGAGGGTGAGCAGTTCTTC
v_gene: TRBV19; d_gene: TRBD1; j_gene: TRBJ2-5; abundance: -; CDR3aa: CASSMALGQQETQYF; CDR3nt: TGTGCCAGTAGTATGGCCCTGGGACAGCAAGAGACCCAGTACTTC
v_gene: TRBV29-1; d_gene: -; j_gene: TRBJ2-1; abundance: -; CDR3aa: CSVDLQVSDEQFF; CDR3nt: TGCAGCGTTGACCTACAAGTAAGCGATGAGCAGTTCTTC
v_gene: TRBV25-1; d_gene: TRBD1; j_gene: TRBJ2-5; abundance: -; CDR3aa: CASSGTGLQTQYF; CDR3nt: TGTGCCAGCAGTGGGACAGGCCTGCAGACCCAGTACTTC
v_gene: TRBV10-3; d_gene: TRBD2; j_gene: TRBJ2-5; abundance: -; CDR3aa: CAIRGGTSGNQETQYF; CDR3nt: TGTGCCATCAGGGGAGGGACTAGCGGGAACCAAGAGACCCAGTACTTC
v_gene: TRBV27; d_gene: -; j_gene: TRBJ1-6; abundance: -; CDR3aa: CASSSRHSPLHF; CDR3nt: TGTGCCAGCAGTTCCAGGCACTCACCCCTCCACTTT
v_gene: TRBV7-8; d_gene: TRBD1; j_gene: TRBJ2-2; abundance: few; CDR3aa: CASRAGTGSTGELFF; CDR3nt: TGTGCCAGCAGGGCCGGGACAGGGAGCACCGGGGAGCTGTTTTTT
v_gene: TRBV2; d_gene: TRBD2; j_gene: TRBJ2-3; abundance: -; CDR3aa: CASSPGLAADTQYF; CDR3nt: TGTGCCAGCAGTCCCGGACTAGCCGCAGATACGCAGTATTTT
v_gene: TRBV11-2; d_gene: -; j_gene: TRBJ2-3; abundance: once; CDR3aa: CASSFGARLGDTQYF; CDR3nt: TGTGCCAGCAGCTTTGGAGCGAGGTTAGGAGATACGCAGTATTTT
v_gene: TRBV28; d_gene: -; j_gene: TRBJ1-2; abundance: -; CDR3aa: CASSLKARGLANYGYTF; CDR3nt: TGTGCCAGCAGTTTAAAAGCCAGGGGCTTAGCTAACTATGGCTACACCTTC
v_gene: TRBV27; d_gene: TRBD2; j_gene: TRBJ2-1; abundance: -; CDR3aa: CASSLGGRVNEQFF; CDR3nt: TGTGCCAGCAGTTTGGGCGGGAGGGTGAATGAGCAGTTCTTC
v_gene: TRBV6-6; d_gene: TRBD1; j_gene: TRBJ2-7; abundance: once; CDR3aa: CASSYLPGQGPYEQYF; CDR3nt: TGTGCCAGCAGTTACTTGCCGGGACAGGGTCCCTACGAGCAGTACTTC
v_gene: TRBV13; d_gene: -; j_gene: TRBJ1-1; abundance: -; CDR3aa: CASSLTGVGTEAFF; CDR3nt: TGTGCCAGCAGCTTAACGGGGGTTGGGACTGAAGCTTTCTTT
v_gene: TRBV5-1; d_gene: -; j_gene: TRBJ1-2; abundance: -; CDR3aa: CASSLSRTAYGYTF; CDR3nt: TGCGCCAGCAGCTTGTCCCGGACAGCCTATGGCTACACCTTC
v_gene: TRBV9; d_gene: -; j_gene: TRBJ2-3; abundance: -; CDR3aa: CASSSGGADTQYF; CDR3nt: TGTGCCAGCAGTTCGGGCGGGGCAGATACGCAGTATTTT
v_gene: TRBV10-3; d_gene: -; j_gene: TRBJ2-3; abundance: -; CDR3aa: CAISERTDTDTQYF; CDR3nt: TGTGCCATCAGTGAGCGGACAGACACAGATACGCAGTATTTT
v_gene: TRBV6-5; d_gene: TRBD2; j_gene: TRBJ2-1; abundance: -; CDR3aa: CASSPAGANYNEQFF; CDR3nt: TGTGCCAGCAGTCCCGCGGGAGCCAACTACAATGAGCAGTTCTTC
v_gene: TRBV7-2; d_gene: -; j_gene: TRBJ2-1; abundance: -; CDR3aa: CASSFGEWGNEQFF; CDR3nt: TGTGCCAGCAGCTTCGGGGAGTGGGGCAATGAGCAGTTCTTC
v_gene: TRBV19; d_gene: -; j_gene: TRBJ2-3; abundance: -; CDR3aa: CASSIGLNTDTQYF; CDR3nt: TGTGCCAGTAGTATCGGACTAAACACAGATACGCAGTATTTT
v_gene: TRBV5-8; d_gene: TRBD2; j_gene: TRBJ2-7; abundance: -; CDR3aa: CASSYTSGPYEQYF; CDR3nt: TGTGCCAGCAGCTATACTAGCGGGCCCTACGAGCAGTACTTC
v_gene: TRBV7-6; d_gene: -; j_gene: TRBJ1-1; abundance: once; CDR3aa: CASSPTTGGMNTEAFF; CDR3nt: TGTGCCAGCAGCCCGACGACGGGGGGGATGAACACTGAAGCTTTCTTT
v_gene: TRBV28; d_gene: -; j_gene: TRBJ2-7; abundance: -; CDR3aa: CASSWAVTYEQYF; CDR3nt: TGTGCCAGCAGTTGGGCTGTGACCTACGAGCAGTACTTC
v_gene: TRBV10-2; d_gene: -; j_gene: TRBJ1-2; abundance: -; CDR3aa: CASSELSGYGYTF; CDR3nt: TGCGCCAGCAGTGAACTTTCGGGGTATGGCTACACCTTC
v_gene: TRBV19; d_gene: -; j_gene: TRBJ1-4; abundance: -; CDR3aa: CASSMRTNEKLFF; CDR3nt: TGTGCCAGTAGTATGAGAACTAATGAAAAACTGTTTTTT
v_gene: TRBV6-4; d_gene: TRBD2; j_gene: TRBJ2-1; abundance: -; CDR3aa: CASSGQRDWRNEQFF; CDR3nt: TGTGCCAGCAGTGGGCAGCGGGACTGGCGGAATGAGCAGTTCTTC
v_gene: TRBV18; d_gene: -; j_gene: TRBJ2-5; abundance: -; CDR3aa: CASSQLGSTGETQYF; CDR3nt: TGTGCCAGCTCACAGCTTGGAAGTACCGGGGAGACCCAGTACTTC
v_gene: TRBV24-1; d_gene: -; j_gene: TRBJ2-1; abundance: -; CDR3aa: CATSAGTPEQFF; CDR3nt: TGTGCCACCAGTGCCGGGACACCTGAGCAGTTCTTC
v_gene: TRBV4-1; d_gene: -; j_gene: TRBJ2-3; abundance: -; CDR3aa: CASSQDTRDTDTQYF; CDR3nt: TGCGCCAGCAGCCAAGACACCCGAGACACAGATACGCAGTATTTT
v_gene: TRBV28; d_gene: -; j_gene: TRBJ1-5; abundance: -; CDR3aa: CASIVDSSNQPQHF; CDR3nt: TGTGCCAGCATTGTAGACAGTTCTAATCAGCCCCAGCATTTT
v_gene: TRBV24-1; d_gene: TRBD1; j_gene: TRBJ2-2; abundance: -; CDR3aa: CATSDRTGYTGELFF; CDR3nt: TGTGCCACCAGTGATCGGACAGGGTATACCGGGGAGCTGTTTTTT
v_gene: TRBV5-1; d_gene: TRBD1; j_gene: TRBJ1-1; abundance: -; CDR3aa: CASSLEGGWTEAFF; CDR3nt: TGCGCCAGCAGCTTGGAAGGGGGCTGGACTGAAGCTTTCTTT
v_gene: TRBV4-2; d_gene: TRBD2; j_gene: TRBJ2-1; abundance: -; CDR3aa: CASSQWQREHPEQFF; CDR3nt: TGTGCCAGCAGCCAGTGGCAGCGGGAGCATCCTGAGCAGTTCTTC
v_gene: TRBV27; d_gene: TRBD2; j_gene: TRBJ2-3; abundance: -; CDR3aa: CASRPTGGGDTQYF; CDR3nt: TGTGCCAGCAGGCCAACGGGGGGGGGTGATACGCAGTATTTT
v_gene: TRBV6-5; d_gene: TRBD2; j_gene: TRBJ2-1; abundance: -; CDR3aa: CASRSGLAGTEQFF; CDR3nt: TGTGCCAGCAGATCGGGACTAGCGGGAACTGAGCAGTTCTTC
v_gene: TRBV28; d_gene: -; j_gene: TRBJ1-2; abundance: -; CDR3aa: CASTTAGAANYGYTF; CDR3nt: TGTGCCAGCACCACTGCAGGGGCCGCTAACTATGGCTACACCTTC